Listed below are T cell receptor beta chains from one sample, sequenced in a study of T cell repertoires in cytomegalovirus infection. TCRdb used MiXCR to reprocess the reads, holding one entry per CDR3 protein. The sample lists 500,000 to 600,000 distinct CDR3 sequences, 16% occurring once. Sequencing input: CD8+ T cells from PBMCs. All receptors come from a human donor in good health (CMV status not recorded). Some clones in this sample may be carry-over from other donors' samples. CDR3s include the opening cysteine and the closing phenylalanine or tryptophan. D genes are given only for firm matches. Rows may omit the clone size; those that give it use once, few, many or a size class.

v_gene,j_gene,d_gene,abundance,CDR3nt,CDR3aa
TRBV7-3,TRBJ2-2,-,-,TGTGCCGGCAGTCGGTGGGCCGGGGAGCTGTTTTTT,CAGSRWAGELFF
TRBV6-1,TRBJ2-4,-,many,TGTGCCAGCAGTAATAGAAAAAACATTCAGTACTTC,CASSNRKNIQYF
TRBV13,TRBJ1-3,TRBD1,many,TGTGCCAGCAGCCCTCGGGGGAGGGGGCTTGGAAACACCATATATTTT,CASSPRGRGLGNTIYF
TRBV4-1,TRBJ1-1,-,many,TGCGCCAGCAGCCAAGATATAACAGGTAGGGGCACTGAAGCTTTCTTT,CASSQDITGRGTEAFF
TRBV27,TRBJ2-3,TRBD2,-,TGTGCCAGCAGTCCTCGACTAGCCGCAGATACGCAGTATTTT,CASSPRLAADTQYF
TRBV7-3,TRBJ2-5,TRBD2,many,TGTGCCAGCAGCGCCGGACTAGCGGGGGGGGCAGAGACCCAGTACTTC,CASSAGLAGGAETQYF
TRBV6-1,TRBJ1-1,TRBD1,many,TGTGCCAGCAGTCCTCTGGACAGGGCCACTGAAGCTTTCTTT,CASSPLDRATEAFF
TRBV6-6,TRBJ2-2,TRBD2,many,TGTGCCAGCAGTCCTACTAGCGGGGGGGCCGGGACCGGGGAGCTGTTTTTT,CASSPTSGGAGTGELFF
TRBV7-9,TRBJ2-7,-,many,TGTGCCAGCAGCCCCAGGACGGCCTCTAGCTCCTACGAGCAGTACTTC,CASSPRTASSSYEQYF
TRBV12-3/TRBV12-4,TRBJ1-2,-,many,TGTGCCAGCAGTTCGGGGTCCGGCTACACCTTC,CASSSGSGYTF
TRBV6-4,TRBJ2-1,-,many,TGTGCCAGCAGTGAATACTTAATGAGCTCCTACAATGAGCAGTTCTTC,CASSEYLMSSYNEQFF
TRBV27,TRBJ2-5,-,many,TGTGCCAGCAGTTTATCGGCAGGGTCACGGCAAGAGACCCAGTACTTC,CASSLSAGSRQETQYF
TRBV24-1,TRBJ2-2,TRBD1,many,TGTGCCACCAGTGACTTGACAGGGGGCGAAAAGGGCACCGGGGAGCTGTTTTTT,CATSDLTGGEKGTGELFF
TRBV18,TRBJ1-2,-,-,TGTGCCAGCTCACCTCATCGAAGGGGGGTTGACTATGGCTACACCTTC,CASSPHRRGVDYGYTF
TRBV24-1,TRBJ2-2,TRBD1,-,TGTGCCACCAGTGATGAGGACAGGGGGACCGGGGAGCTGTTTTTT,CATSDEDRGTGELFF
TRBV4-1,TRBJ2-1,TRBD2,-,TGCGCCAGCAGCCAACCTAGCGGGCTTAATGAGCAGTTCTTC,CASSQPSGLNEQFF
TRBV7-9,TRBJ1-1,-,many,TGTGCCAGCAGCTTACCGAGGGAGGAAGGAGCTTTCTTT,CASSLPREEGAFF
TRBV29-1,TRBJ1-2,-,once,TGCAGCGTTGAAAACCCCGGCGGCTATGGCTACACCTTC,CSVENPGGYGYTF
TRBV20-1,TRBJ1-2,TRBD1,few,TGCAGTGCCAGGGGGACAGCTATACCAGGCTACACCTTC,CSARGTAIPGYTF
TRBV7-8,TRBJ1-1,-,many,TGTGCCAGCAGCTTAGACAGGGTAGGGTCTGAAGCTTTCTTT,CASSLDRVGSEAFF
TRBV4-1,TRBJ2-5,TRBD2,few,TGCGCCAGCAGCGCCCGACTAGCGGGGGGCAGGGAGACCCAGTACTTC,CASSARLAGGRETQYF
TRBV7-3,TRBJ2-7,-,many,TGTGCCAGCAGCTTAGATAGCCAGGGCTCCTACGAGCAGTACTTC,CASSLDSQGSYEQYF
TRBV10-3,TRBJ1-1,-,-,TGTGCCATCAGTGAGTCGAAGGGTGAAGCTTTCTTT,CAISESKGEAFF
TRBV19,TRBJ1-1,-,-,TGTGCCAGTAGTACGGACATGAACACTGAAGCTTTCTTT,CASSTDMNTEAFF
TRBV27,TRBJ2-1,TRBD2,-,TGTGCCAGCAGTTTAATAGGCCTTGGGGGGGATGAGCAGTTCTTC,CASSLIGLGGDEQFF
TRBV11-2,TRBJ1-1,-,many,TGTGCCAGCAGCTTAGAACGGTGGGGCGGGTGGAGCGACACTGAAGCTTTCTTT,CASSLERWGGWSDTEAFF
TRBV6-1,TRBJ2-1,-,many,TGTGCCAGCAGTGAGATAGGGGTTGATGAGCAGTTCTTC,CASSEIGVDEQFF
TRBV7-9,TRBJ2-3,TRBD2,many,TGTGCCAGCAGCTCCGAGCGGGACTACACAGATACGCAGTATTTT,CASSSERDYTDTQYF
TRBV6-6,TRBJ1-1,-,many,TGTGCCAGCAGTTACGGTGCGGAAATGGCTGAAGCTTTCTTT,CASSYGAEMAEAFF
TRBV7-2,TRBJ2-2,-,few,TGTGCCAGCAGCTCAAGGCGGACAGGACTATCCGGGGAGCTGTTTTTT,CASSSRRTGLSGELFF
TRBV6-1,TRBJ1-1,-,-,TGTGCCAGCAGTGAAGCGCTTTTGCCGGGGGTGAACACTGAAGCTTTCTTT,CASSEALLPGVNTEAFF
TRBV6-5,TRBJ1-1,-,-,TGTGCCAGCAGTTACTCGACCGCTTGGGGGGGCACTGAAGCTTTCTTT,CASSYSTAWGGTEAFF
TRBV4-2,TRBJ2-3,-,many,TGTGCCAGCAGCCAAACTAGCGATACGCAGTATTTT,CASSQTSDTQYF
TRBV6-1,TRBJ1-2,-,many,TGTGCCAGCAGTGTGGCAGGGCAGAGCGGCGGCTACACCTTC,CASSVAGQSGGYTF
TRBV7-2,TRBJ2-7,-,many,TGTGCCAGCAGCTTTAATACAGGGATCCACGAGCAGTACTTC,CASSFNTGIHEQYF
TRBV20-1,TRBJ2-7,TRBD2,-,TGCAGTGCTAGAGATGTAAAACCGGTAGCGGGAGGCTCCTACGAGCAGTACTTC,CSARDVKPVAGGSYEQYF